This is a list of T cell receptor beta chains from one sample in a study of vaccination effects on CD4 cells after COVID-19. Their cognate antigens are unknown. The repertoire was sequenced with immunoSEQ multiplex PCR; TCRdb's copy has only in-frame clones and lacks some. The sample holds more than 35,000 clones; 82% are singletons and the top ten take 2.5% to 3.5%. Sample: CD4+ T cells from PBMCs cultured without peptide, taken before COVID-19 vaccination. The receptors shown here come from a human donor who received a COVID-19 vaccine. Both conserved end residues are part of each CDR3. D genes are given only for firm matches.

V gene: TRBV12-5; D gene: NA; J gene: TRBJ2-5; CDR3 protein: CASGLGRAETQYF
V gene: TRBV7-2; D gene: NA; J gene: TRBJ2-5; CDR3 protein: CASSLIGGAETQYF
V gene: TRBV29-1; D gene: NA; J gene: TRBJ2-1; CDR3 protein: CSVGADTYNEQFF
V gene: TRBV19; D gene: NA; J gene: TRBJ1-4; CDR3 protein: CASSIGEKLFF
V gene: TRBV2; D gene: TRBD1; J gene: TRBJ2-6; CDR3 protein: CASIRGQGVPGANVLTF
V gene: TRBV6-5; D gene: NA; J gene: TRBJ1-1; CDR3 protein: CASSRSTHGDTEAFF
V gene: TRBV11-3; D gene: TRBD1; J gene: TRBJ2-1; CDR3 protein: CASSHTGVRYNEQFF
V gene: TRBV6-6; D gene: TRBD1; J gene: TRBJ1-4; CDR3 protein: CASSRQGSATNEKLFF
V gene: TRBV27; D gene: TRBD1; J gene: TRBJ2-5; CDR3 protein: CASSLFGTGPETQYF
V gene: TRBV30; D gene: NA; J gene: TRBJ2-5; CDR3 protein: CAWSTKETQYF
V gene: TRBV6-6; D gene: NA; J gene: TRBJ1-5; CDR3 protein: CASSPGGVDSNQPQHF
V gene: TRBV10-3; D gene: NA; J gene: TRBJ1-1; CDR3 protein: CAIRKPGGTEAFF
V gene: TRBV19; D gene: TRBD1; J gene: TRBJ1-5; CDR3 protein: CASSMPLGQVFNQPQHF
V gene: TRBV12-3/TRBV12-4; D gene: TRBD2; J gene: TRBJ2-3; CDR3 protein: CASRRASGYTQYF
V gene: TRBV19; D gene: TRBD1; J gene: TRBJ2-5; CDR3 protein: CASSRRDRGQETQYF
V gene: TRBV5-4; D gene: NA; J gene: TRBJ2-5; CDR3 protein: CASGLGMETQYF
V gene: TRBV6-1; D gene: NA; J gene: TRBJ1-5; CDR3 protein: CASSVSVVRVYSNQPQHF
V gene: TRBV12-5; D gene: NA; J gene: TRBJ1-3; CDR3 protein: CASGLGGGSGNTIYF
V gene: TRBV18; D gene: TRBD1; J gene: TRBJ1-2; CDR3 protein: CASSGDRLYGYTF
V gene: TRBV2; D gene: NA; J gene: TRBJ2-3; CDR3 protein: CASVLRGSTDTQYF
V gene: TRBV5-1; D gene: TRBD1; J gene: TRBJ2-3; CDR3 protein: CASSLDGQGPDTQYF
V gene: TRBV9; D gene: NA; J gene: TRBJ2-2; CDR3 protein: CASSPGRGSMNTGELFF
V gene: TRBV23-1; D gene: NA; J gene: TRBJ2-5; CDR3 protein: CASRPKETQYF
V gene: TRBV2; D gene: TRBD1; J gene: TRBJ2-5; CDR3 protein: CASSEDRGRETQYF
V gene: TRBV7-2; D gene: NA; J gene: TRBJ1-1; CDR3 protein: CASSFVGTNTEAFF
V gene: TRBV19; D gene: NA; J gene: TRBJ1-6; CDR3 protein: CASMGSLANSPLHF
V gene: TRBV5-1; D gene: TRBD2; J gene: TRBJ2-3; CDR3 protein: CASSPTLAGGPYTDTQYF
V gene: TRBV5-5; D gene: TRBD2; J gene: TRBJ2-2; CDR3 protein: CASSIGGGPNTGELFF
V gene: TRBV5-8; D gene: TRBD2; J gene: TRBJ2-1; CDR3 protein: CASPLPPGLAGGEQFF
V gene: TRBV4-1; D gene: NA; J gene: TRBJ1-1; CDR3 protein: CASSQVQWRGTEAFF
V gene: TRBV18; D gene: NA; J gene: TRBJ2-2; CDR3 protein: CASSPSGFDTGELFF
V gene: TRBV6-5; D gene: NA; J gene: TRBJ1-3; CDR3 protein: CASSRELSGNTIYF
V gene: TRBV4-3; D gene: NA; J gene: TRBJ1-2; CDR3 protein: CASSQDAPRHGYTF
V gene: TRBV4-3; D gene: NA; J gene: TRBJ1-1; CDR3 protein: CASSQDFFSVEAFF
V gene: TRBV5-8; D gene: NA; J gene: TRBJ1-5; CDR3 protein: CASSGGVERNQPQHF
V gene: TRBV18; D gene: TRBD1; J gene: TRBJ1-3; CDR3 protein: CASSPGTGSGNTIYF
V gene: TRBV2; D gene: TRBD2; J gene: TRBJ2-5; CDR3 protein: CASTATSGGLKTQYF
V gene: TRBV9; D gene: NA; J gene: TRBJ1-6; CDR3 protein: CASSVGTSAVSPLHF
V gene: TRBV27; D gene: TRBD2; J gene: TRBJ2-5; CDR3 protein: CASRRLAGETQYF
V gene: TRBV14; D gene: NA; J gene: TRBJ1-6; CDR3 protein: CASSPQISNSPLHF
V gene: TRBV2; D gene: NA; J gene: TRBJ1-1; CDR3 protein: CASRNTGRTEAFF
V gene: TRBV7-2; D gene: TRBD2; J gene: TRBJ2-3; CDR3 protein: CASRDSGGTDTQYF
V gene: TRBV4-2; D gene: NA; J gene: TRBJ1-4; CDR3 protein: CASSQDLSIPTNEKLFF
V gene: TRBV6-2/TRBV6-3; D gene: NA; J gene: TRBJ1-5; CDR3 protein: CASSSTSEGTSNQPQHF
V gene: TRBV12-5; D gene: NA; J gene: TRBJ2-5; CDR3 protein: CASGPPSGVETQYF
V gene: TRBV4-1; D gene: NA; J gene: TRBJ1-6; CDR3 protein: CASSQSDSSYNSPLHF
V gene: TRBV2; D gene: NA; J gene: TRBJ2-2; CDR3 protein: CASKRFGTTNTGELFF
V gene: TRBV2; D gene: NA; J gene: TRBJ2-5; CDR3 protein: CASSDRGQAAGTQYF
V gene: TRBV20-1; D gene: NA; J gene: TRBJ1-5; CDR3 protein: CSAIEPSSNQPQHF
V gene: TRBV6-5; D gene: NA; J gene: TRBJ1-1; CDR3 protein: CASSRVGQNTEAFF
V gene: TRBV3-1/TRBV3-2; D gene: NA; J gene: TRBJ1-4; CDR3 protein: CASSQGTNEKLFF
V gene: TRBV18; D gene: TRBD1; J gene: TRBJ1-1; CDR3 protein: CASSLQGAPEAFF
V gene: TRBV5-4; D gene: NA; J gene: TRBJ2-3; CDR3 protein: CASSLGYTDTQYF
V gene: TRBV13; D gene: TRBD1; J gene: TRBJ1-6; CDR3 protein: CASSRPGQDGDSPLHF
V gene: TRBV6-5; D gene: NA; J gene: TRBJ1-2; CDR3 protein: CASSRVGQGYTF
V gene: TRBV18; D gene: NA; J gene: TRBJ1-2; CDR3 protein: CASSPPFQGGYTF
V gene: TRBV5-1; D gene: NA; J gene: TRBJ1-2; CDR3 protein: CASSFAGLPNYGYTF
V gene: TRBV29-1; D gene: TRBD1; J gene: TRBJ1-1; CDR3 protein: CSVSDRGGTEAFF
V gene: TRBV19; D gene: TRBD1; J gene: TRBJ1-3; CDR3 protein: CASKEGQLSGNTIYF